These T cell receptor beta chains were read from a single sample in a study of graft-versus-host responses after intestinal transplantation. Sequencing was performed with immunoSEQ multiplex PCR; in TCRdb, only in-frame clones are kept and a portion is missing. Here the sample spans some 27,000 clones, around 94% being singletons. The sequenced sample was PBMCs, obtained approximately 30 days after intestinal transplant. The receptors come from a human patient who received an intestinal transplant, so some T cells may come from the graft donor. Both conserved end residues are part of each CDR3. A D gene is named only where the DNA matches it firmly.

d_gene | j_gene | v_gene | CDR3nt | CDR3aa
TRBD1 | TRBJ1-1 | TRBV19 | TGTGCCAGTAGTCCCGCGGCCCGGGACAGGGGAACTGAAGCTTTCTTT | CASSPAARDRGTEAFF
TRBD2 | TRBJ2-7 | TRBV27 | TGTGCCAGCACGGGGGGGCCGTTCGAGCAGTACTTC | CASTGGPFEQYF
TRBD1 | TRBJ2-5 | TRBV6-5 | TGTGCCAGCAGACGGACAGGGGGAGAGACCCAGTACTTC | CASRRTGGETQYF
TRBD1 | TRBJ1-5 | TRBV30 | TGTGCCTGGAGTGAGACAGGGGCAGATCAGCCCCAGCATTTT | CAWSETGADQPQHF
. | TRBJ2-3 | TRBV19 | TGTGCCAGTAAGAGAGGGCAGATGACAGATACGCAGTATTTT | CASKRGQMTDTQYF
TRBD1 | TRBJ1-1 | TRBV5-1 | TGCGCCAGCAGCTTTTCGGACAGGGCGAGTGGTGAAGCTTTCTTT | CASSFSDRASGEAFF
. | TRBJ1-4 | TRBV25-1 | TGTGCCAGCAGTGACGGAGAACTGTTTTTT | CASSDGELFF
TRBD1 | TRBJ2-7 | TRBV6-1 | TGTGCCAGCAGTCAATTCGGGACAGCGTACGAGCAGTACTTC | CASSQFGTAYEQYF
. | TRBJ2-2 | TRBV19 | TGTGCCAGTAGTATAGTGGGGGGCGGCACCGGGGAGCTGTTTTTT | CASSIVGGGTGELFF
TRBD2 | TRBJ2-1 | TRBV4-1 | TGCGCCAGCAGCCAAGTCGCTAGCGGGGGTGTAAATGAGCAGTTCTTC | CASSQVASGGVNEQFF